A single sample is the source of the 14 T cell receptor beta chains below, sequenced in a study of control samples from healthy donors and cancer patients. The repertoire was sequenced with immunoSEQ multiplex PCR; TCRdb's copy has only in-frame clones and lacks some. The sample yields 150,000 to 200,000 clones, roughly 95% seen once. The specimen sequenced was blood. Source of these receptors: a woman younger than 45 in good health.

The CDR3 loop reads CAWSVQLRGRGSYEQYF. CDR3 nucleotides: TGTGCCTGGAGTGTACAACTTAGGGGTCGGGGCTCCTACGAGCAGTACTTC. J is TRBJ2-7 and V is TRBV30; the D call may be TRBD1 or TRBD2 (5 bases each). The germline V gene has CDR1 GTSNPN and CDR2 SVGIG (reference sequence). This CDR3 region has 17 residues. V dropped 0 bases and J dropped 0 bases, with 18 bases sitting between them.

The chain joins TRBV5-1 to TRBJ2-2; 9 bases match TRBD2. Germline V gene lookup returns CDR1 SGHRS and CDR2 YFSETQ. The J segment lost 6 bases and the V segment lost 2 bases, leaving 5 bases of the junction unmatched. This CDR3 has 15 residues. The CDR3 nucleotides read TGCGCCAGCAGCTTCCTAGCGGGGACCCCCGGGGAGCTGTTTTTT. This gives the protein CASSFLAGTPGELFF.

This chain connects TRBV9 to TRBJ2-2; TRBD2 matches at 11 bases. This CDR3 contains 16 residues. Unmatched junction bases numbered 5, after V lost 0 bases and J lost 7 bases. Germline assignment: CDR1 SGDLS and CDR2 YYNGEE. The CDR3 is CASSVAASGRHGELFF. The CDR3 DNA sequence: TGTGCCAGCAGCGTAGCGGCTAGCGGGAGGCACGGGGAGCTGTTTTTT.

The rearrangement joins TRBV7-9 to TRBJ1-1, with D perhaps TRBD1 (5 bases). V was clipped by 5 bases and J by 0 bases, with 10 bases between them. Looked up from germline, CDR1 is SEHNR and CDR2 is FQNEAQ (reference sequence). The CDR3 extends over 14 amino acids. The CDR3, as DNA: TGTGCCAGCAGCCAGGGTGCCTTGAACACTGAAGCTTTCTTT. Translated, it gives CASSQGALNTEAFF. The full variable domain, rest sourced from reference TRBV7-9 and TRBJ1-1, is DTGVSQNPRHKITKRGQNVTFRCDPISEHNRLYWYRQTLGQGPEFLTYFQNEAQLEKSRLLSDRFSAERPKGSFSTLEIQRTEQGDSAMYLCASSQGALNTEAFFGQGTRLTVV.

The chain recombines TRBV3-1 (or the pseudogene TRBV3-2) with TRBJ1-5, with 8 bases aligning to TRBD1. Trimming took 4 bases from V and 0 from J; bases not matched to a gene: 2. The CDR3 is 15 amino acids. Per germline, CDR1 LGHDT and CDR2 YNNKEL (reference sequence). The CDR3 DNA reads TGTGCCAGCAGCCTCGGACAGGGTAGCAATCAGCCCCAGCATTTT. Amino acid sequence: CASSLGQGSNQPQHF.

The chain carries TRBV7-9 and TRBJ1-4; no clear D. Germline V gene data show CDR1 as SEHNR and CDR2 as FQNEAQ (reference sequence). V was clipped by 2 bases and J by 3 bases, with 10 bases between them. The CDR3 runs to 15 residues. CDR3 amino acids: CASSLWGLPNEKLFF. Here the CDR3 DNA reads TGTGCCAGCAGCTTATGGGGTCTGCCTAATGAAAAACTGTTTTTT.

The chain combines TRBV5-4 with TRBJ2-1; tentatively, D is TRBD1 (6 bases). Germline V gives CDR1 SGHNT, CDR2 YYREEE (reference sequence). V lost 4 bases to trimming and J lost 2 bases, with 16 bases between them. This CDR3 has 16 residues. Here the CDR3 reads CASSEPHGQTYNEQFF. CDR3 nucleotides: TGTGCCAGCAGCGAACCCCACGGACAGACCTACAATGAGCAGTTCTTC.

V usage is TRBV5-1 and J usage is TRBJ2-2, with 10 bases fitting TRBD2. Germline lookup yields CDR1 SGHRS and CDR2 YFSETQ. This CDR3 spans 18 amino acids. V trimming: 4 bases; J trimming: 6 bases; junction bases outside the gene matches: 15. CDR3 DNA sequence: TGCGCCAGCAGCCCCATCGCTAGCGGGGGACCCGTCTCCGGGGAGCTGTTTTTT. This encodes CASSPIASGGPVSGELFF. Variable domain in full (rest from reference TRBV5-1 and TRBJ2-2): KAGVTQTPRYLIKTRGQQVTLSCSPISGHRSVSWYQQTPGQGLQFLFEYFSETQRNKGNFPGRFSGRQFSNSRSEMNVSTLELGDSALYLCASSPIASGGPVSGELFFGEGSRLTVL.

This clone was observed once. The chain employs TRBV18 and TRBJ2-7; 8 bases are a match to TRBD2. This CDR3 region has 14 residues. Per germline, CDR1 KGHSH and CDR2 LQKENI. Trimming removed 3 bases from V and 0 bases from J; junction bases left unmatched: 1. The CDR3 nucleotides are TGTGCCAGCTCACCGACTAGCGCCTCCTACGAGCAGTACTTC. Translating gives CASSPTSASYEQYF. Filled out from reference TRBV18 and TRBJ2-7, the complete variable domain reads NAGVMQNPRHLVRRRGQEARLRCSPMKGHSHVYWYRQLPEEGLKFMVYLQKENIIDESGMPKERFSAEFPKEGPSILRIQQVVRGDSAAYFCASSPTSASYEQYFGPGTRLTVT.

V usage is TRBV6-2 or TRBV6-3 and J usage is TRBJ1-5; 10 bases align to TRBD1. The germline gives CDR1 MNHEY, CDR2 SVGEGT. The CDR3 covers 17 residues. Losses at the gene ends were 5 bases for V and 3 bases for J; bases not matched to a gene: 10. The CDR3 DNA sequence: TGTGCCAGCAGTCCCCCGGGACAGGGGCCTCACAATCAGCCCCAGCATTTT. Translation: CASSPPGQGPHNQPQHF.

The chain has TRBV5-1 and TRBJ2-7; no reliable D call. The germline V gene encodes CDR1 SGHRS and CDR2 YFSETQ. The CDR3 consists of 13 residues. The V and J ends lost 2 bases and 3 bases respectively, with 9 bases between them. In nucleotides, the CDR3 is TGCGCCAGCAGCTTTAGTGTAGACTACGAGCAGTACTTC. Translating it yields CASSFSVDYEQYF.

The chain is built from TRBV9 and TRBJ1-1; 7 nucleotides match TRBD1. Germline V CDR1 and CDR2: SGDLS, YYNGEE. With 1 base clipped from V and 5 bases from J, the junction kept 5 bases outside the gene matches. The CDR3 is 14 amino acids. CDR3 coding DNA: TGTGCCAGCAGCGTACAGGGGGAGCCGACTGAAGCTTTCTTT. Translation gives CASSVQGEPTEAFF.

This CDR3 is CAISEGTSGAYQETQYF. The CDR3 DNA is TGTGCCATCAGTGAGGGGACTAGCGGGGCGTACCAAGAGACCCAGTACTTC. This chain joins TRBV10-3 and TRBJ2-5; 13 nucleotides agree with TRBD2. CDR3 length: 17 amino acids. Germline-derived CDR1 and CDR2 are ENHRY and SYGVKD. V gave up 2 bases and J gave up 0 bases; unmatched junction bases: 3.

This chain joins TRBV25-1 and TRBJ2-3; no firm D call. This CDR3 spans 11 amino acids. Germline CDR1 reads MGHDK; CDR2 reads SYGVNS. The ends were cut back, 5 bases at V and 6 bases at J, with 6 bases in the middle. The DNA for the CDR3 is TGTGCCAGCAGTCCGTTGGATACGCAGTATTTT. Translation: CASSPLDTQYF.